This is a list of T cell receptor beta chains from one sample in a study of blood T cell repertoires in COVID-19. Sequencing was performed with immunoSEQ multiplex PCR; in TCRdb, only in-frame clones are kept and a portion is missing. The profile covers about 180,000 clones, with approximately 90% appearing a single time and approximately 12% taken by the ten largest. The material sequenced was peripheral blood. The receptors were gathered from a woman aged 70-85 years with COVID-19, enrolled during active disease. CDR3s include the opening cysteine and the closing phenylalanine or tryptophan. A D gene is named only where the DNA matches it firmly. Not all rows give a size; the values are once, few, many and, for expanded clones, a class.

>TRBD1|TRBV6-6|TRBJ2-7|.
TGTGCCAGCAGACACGACAGGGGTGGATACGAGCAGTACTTC
CASRHDRGGYEQYF
>.|TRBV19|TRBJ1-2|.
TGTGCCAGTAGTAAACCTGGGAGTGGGCTAGTGGATGGCTACACCTTC
CASSKPGSGLVDGYTF
>TRBD1|TRBV4-3|TRBJ2-5|.
TGCGCCAGCAGCCAAGGGGGACAGGGGATTGGGAAGACCCAGTACTTC
CASSQGGQGIGKTQYF
>.|TRBV19|TRBJ2-7|.
TGTGCCAGTAGTTACTCCGGAGGAGCCTACGAGCAGTACTTC
CASSYSGGAYEQYF
>.|TRBV18|TRBJ1-5|once
TGTGCCAGCTCACCTGACAGCCGAAATCAGCCCCAGCATTTT
CASSPDSRNQPQHF
>TRBD1|TRBV5-4|TRBJ1-2|few
TGTGCCAGCAGCTCGACAGGGGTCCGAGGCTACACCTTC
CASSSTGVRGYTF
>.|TRBV5-1|TRBJ1-6|.
TGCGCCAGCAGCTTAAGACAGCAATCGAATTCACCCCTCCACTTT
CASSLRQQSNSPLHF
>TRBD1|TRBV2|TRBJ2-5|.
TGTGCCAGCAGTGATAACAGGGGTGTTGGAGAGACCCAGTACTTC
CASSDNRGVGETQYF
>.|TRBV5-4|TRBJ1-3|.
TGTGCCAGCCGAGCTGGGAGCGCTGGAAACACCATATATTTT
CASRAGSAGNTIYF
>.|TRBV30|TRBJ1-1|.
TGTGCCTGGACCCCAGGGGCGGGTCTGAATGCTTTCTTT
CAWTPGAGLNAFF
>.|TRBV6-2/TRBV6-3|TRBJ2-7|.
TGTGCCAGCAGACCTTTTGGCTTTTTCCACGAGCAGTACTTC
CASRPFGFFHEQYF
>.|TRBV6-2/TRBV6-3|TRBJ1-2|.
TGTGCCAGCAGCCTACAGGGTCGCTATGGCTACACCTTC
CASSLQGRYGYTF
>TRBD1|TRBV28|TRBJ1-4|.
TGTGCCAGCAGAAGGGACAGGGGGCCTAATGAAAAACTGTTTTTT
CASRRDRGPNEKLFF
>TRBD2|TRBV6-2/TRBV6-3|TRBJ2-1|.
TGTGCCAGCAGCCCTAGCGGGAGTAGGGCGAATGAGCAGTTCTTC
CASSPSGSRANEQFF
>TRBD2|TRBV10-2|TRBJ2-1|.
TGCGCCAGCAGTGAGGGTAGCGGGAGTGGGAATGAGCAGTTCTTC
CASSEGSGSGNEQFF
>TRBD1|TRBV19|TRBJ1-5|.
TGTGCCAGTAGGTCTTCGGGACAGGGTGAGTACTACGGCAATCAGCCCCAGCATTTT
CASRSSGQGEYYGNQPQHF
>.|TRBV14|TRBJ2-6|.
TGTGCCAGCAGCCAAGATAACAGGGTGTGGACTGGGGCCAACGTCCTGACTTTC
CASSQDNRVWTGANVLTF
>.|TRBV5-1|TRBJ2-3|.
TGCGCCAGCAGATACCGGGACAAGGTTTGGCGCACAGATACGCAGTATTTT
CASRYRDKVWRTDTQYF
>TRBD2|TRBV7-3|TRBJ2-1|.
TGTGCCAGCAGCCTCACTAGCGACTCCTACAATGAGCAGTTCTTC
CASSLTSDSYNEQFF
>.|TRBV11-3|TRBJ1-1|.
TGTGCCAGCAGCCTCTTCGGGGACACTGAAGCTTTCTTT
CASSLFGDTEAFF
>.|TRBV19|TRBJ1-5|.
TGTGCCAGTAGTCCCGTTCCAGGCATCAATCAGCCCCAGCATTTT
CASSPVPGINQPQHF
>.|TRBV6-5|TRBJ1-1|.
TGTGCCAGCAGGTCAGATAGGGGCCCGAACACTGAAGCTTTCTTT
CASRSDRGPNTEAFF
>.|TRBV2|TRBJ2-7|.
TGTGCCAGCAGTGATGCGACAGTACTCAAGGGCGAGCAGTACTTC
CASSDATVLKGEQYF
>TRBD2|TRBV3-1/TRBV3-2|TRBJ2-2|.
TGTGCCAGCAGCCAAAGGCTAGCGGGCGGCACGAACACCGGGGAGCTGTTTTTT
CASSQRLAGGTNTGELFF
>TRBD2|TRBV5-1|TRBJ2-7|.
TGCGCCAGCAGCTTAACTAGCGGGAGTCATTCCGAGCAGTACTTC
CASSLTSGSHSEQYF
>TRBD1|TRBV24-1|TRBJ2-6|.
TGTGCCACCAGTGACCGGGACAGGGGGAGGCCTGGGGCCAACGTCCTGACTTTC
CATSDRDRGRPGANVLTF
>TRBD1|TRBV9|TRBJ1-4|.
TGTGCCAGCGCCCCCGGGACAGCTAATGAAAAACTGTTTTTT
CASAPGTANEKLFF
>.|TRBV27|TRBJ1-1|.
TGTGCCAGCAGTCCTACGGCGGAATGGGACACTGAAGCTTTCTTT
CASSPTAEWDTEAFF
>TRBD2|TRBV7-2|TRBJ2-1|few
TGTGCCAGCAGCTTAGAAACTAGCGTCAATGAGCAGTTCTTC
CASSLETSVNEQFF
>.|TRBV16|TRBJ2-2|.
TGTGCCAGCAGCCAATCTACGGGCGGGGAGCTGTTTTTT
CASSQSTGGELFF
>TRBD1|TRBV9|TRBJ2-7|.
TGTGCCAGCAGCGGGGGACAGGGCCGAGACCACTACGAGCAGTACTTC
CASSGGQGRDHYEQYF
>.|TRBV7-9|TRBJ1-1|.
TGTGCCAGCAGCTCCCGCCGTTGGGCTAAAGGCACTGAAGCTTTCTTT
CASSSRRWAKGTEAFF
>TRBD1|TRBV11-2|TRBJ2-2|.
TGTGCCAGCAGCCCCGGGACAGGGTACACCGGGGAGCTGTTTTTT
CASSPGTGYTGELFF
>.|TRBV30|TRBJ1-2|.
TGTGCCTGGAGTGTACAGCGGGGTGGCTACACCTTC
CAWSVQRGGYTF
>.|TRBV3-1/TRBV3-2|TRBJ2-3|.
TGTGCCAGCACCCTGGGGGGGGCCCGAGAGGATACGCAGTATTTT
CASTLGGAREDTQYF
>TRBD1|TRBV19|TRBJ2-7|.
TGTGCCAGTAGTACGCGGGACAGGGTGGACGAGCAGTACTTC
CASSTRDRVDEQYF
>TRBD1|TRBV6-2/TRBV6-3|TRBJ2-3|.
TGTGCCAGCAGTTACTCGTCCCAGGGGGCGATTCCGAGCACAGATACGCAGTATTTT
CASSYSSQGAIPSTDTQYF
>.|TRBV6-5|TRBJ1-6|.
TGTGCCGGACGGCGCGGGGAGTATAATTCACCCCTCCACTTT
CAGRRGEYNSPLHF
>TRBD1|TRBV6-1|TRBJ2-3|once
TGTGCCAGCAGTGCAGGGACAGGGTCCTTGCCCCGTCCAGATACGCAGTATTTT
CASSAGTGSLPRPDTQYF